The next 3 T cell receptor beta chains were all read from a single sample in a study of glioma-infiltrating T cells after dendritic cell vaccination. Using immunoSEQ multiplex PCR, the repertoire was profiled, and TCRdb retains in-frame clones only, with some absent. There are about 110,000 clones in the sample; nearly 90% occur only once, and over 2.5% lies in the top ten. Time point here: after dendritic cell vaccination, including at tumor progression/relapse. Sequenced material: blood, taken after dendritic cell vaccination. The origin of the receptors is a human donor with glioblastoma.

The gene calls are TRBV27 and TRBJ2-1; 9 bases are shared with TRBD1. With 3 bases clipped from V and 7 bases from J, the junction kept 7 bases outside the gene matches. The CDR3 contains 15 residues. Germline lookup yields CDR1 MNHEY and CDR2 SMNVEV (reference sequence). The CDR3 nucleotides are TGTGCCAGCAGTTTGGGGGGACAGGGTAAGAATGAGCAGTTCTTC. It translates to CASSLGGQGKNEQFF.

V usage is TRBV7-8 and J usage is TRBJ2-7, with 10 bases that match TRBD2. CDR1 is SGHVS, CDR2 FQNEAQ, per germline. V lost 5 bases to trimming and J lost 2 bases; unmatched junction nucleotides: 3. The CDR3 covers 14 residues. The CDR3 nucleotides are TGTGCCAGCAGCGGACTAGCGGCCACCTACGAGCAGTACTTC. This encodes CASSGLAATYEQYF.

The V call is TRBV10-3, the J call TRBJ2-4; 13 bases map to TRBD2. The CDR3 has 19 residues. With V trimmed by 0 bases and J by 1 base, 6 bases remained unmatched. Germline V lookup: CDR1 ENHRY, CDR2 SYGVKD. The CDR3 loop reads CAISESWTSGSGAKNIQYF. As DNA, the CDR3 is TGTGCCATCAGTGAGTCATGGACTAGCGGGAGTGGCGCCAAAAACATTCAGTACTTC.